This T cell receptor (beta chain) was found in a study of blood T cell repertoires in COVID-19 (TCRdb year 2020). Describing the broader study: Samples from collaborators originated in the United States, Italy and Spain and spanned both the acute and convalescent phases of COVID-19. Subjects who had been exposed to COVID-19, were actively infected with it, or had recovered from it provided the deeply sampled blood TCRbeta repertoires that made up the dataset. A de-identified subject ID, COVID-19 status, age in years and sex were almost always included in the sample metadata. The material from the prospective study consisted of cDNA or gDNA derived from T cells, B-cell-depleted T cells, or PBMCs. Samples were obtained from the ongoing ImmuneRACE study (first 160 participants) and from 1,000 to 1,500 subjects provided by 6 global collaborators. The repertoires were released in a freely available public database intended as a resource for research on the immune response to SARS-CoV-2. Where available, HLA class I and class II types were taken from metadata supplied by the sample provider and were not determined by assay-based typing. The research as a whole found: The quantity of clinical and demographic metadata differed by source and by participant and was supplied without curation.

At one collaborating source in Seattle, patients were enrolled during active infection and were followed longitudinally through the course of disease. The collaborating institutions used their own protocols to collect whole blood in K2EDTA tubes. For TCRbeta analysis, collaborator samples were shipped as frozen whole blood, as isolated PBMCs, or as DNA extracted from either sample type. In the germline V gene, CDR1 corresponds to MGHRA and CDR2 to YSYEKL. From V the trimming removes 8 bases and from J it removes 2 bases, while the gene matches leave 15 bases of the junction unaccounted for. Reading from cysteine to phenylalanine, the CDR3 counts 17 amino acids. Only CDR3 DNA is held: 51 bases, read in frame from base 1. The immunoSEQ Assay, a bias-controlled multiplex PCR, was used to amplify TCRbeta CDR3 regions from genomic DNA. In the authors' own workflow: Within the assay, amplification of reference gene primers was used to estimate how many nucleated cells each sample contained. Sequence reads were collapsed and filtered to measure the absolute abundance of every unique TCRbeta CDR3 rearrangement. For each sample, productive Simpson clonality was calculated as the square root of Simpson's diversity index across productive rearrangements. The clones in this table, taken by TCRdb from immuneACCESS, are in-frame only. Not every clone is retained; where verified, under half of the shortfall comes from an unresolved V gene, and the cause of the rest is unknown. V and J calls and clone size are those listed in that table; D and trimming were worked out from the DNA. The sample includes about 160,000 clones, with 82% observed a single time. The top ten hold roughly 6.4% of the sample.

Note on this clone: The clone's antigen remains unknown. No much larger clone exists at a distance of one base, and base qualities are not known.

The source is a woman aged 40 to 49 with COVID-19, enrolled during active disease. Sequenced: peripheral blood. Recombination connected TRBV4-1 to TRBJ2-3, with 8 bases aligning to TRBD2. The sequenced DNA is TGCGCCAGCTCAGGCCCGGATGAGCGGGGGCCCACAGATACGCAGTATTTT. Translated, it reads CASSGPDERGPTDTQYF.